The TCR beta chain described here comes from a study of CD8+ T cells in alopecia areata. Study-level information: A 6-month off-drug phase came after tofacitinib, which had lasted 6 to 18 months. General study results and limits: The study found higher clonality in lesional than normal scalp, especially in alopecia totalis/universalis. TCRs were shared less clearly across patients than in mice, possibly for HLA-related reasons.

Note on this clone: The antigen is not known.

The authors extracted RNA and reverse transcribed it into cDNA as the sequencing template. The protocol was immunoSEQ multiplex PCR, while the TCRdb copy is restricted to in-frame clones and leaves out a portion. The repertoire holds 90,000 or so clones, with roughly 45% as singletons. Noted treatment: oral pan-JAK inhibitor, 5-10 mg twice daily. Lesional scalp punch biopsies and peripheral blood were collected from alopecia areata patients. The CDR3 length is 14 residues. V dropped 4 bases and J dropped 8; count of bases not matched to a gene: 6. Per the germline V gene, CDR1 is SEHNR and CDR2 is FQNEAQ (reference sequence).

The starting material was CD8+ T cells sorted from blood, obtained at week 24, from a patient treated with tofacitinib. The gene calls are TRBV7-9 and TRBJ2-1; 9 positions match TRBD1. The clonotype was recovered from a human donor with alopecia areata. The chain's CDR3 is CASSSRDRVDEQFF. DNA for the CDR3: TGTGCCAGCAGCTCCCGGGACAGGGTCGATGAGCAGTTCTTC.